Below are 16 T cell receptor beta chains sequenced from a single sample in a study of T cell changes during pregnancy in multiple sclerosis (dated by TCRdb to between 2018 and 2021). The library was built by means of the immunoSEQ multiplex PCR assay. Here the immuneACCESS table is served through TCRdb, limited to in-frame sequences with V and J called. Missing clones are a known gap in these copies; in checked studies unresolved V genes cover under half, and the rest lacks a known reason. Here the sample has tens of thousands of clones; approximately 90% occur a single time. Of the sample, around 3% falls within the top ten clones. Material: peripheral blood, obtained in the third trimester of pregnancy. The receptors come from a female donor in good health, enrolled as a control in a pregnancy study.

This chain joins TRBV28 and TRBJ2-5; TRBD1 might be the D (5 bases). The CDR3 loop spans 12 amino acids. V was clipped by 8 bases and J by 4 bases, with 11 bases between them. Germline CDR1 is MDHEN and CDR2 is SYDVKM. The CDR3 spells CASRQSLETQYF. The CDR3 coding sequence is TGTGCCAGCCGACAGTCCTTAGAGACCCAGTACTTC.

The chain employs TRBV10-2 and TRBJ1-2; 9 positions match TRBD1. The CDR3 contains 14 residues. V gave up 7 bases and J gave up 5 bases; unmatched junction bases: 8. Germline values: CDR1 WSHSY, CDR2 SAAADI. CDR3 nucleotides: TGCGCCAGCAACCCCGGGACAGGGAGGTATGGCTACACCTTC. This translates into CASNPGTGRYGYTF.

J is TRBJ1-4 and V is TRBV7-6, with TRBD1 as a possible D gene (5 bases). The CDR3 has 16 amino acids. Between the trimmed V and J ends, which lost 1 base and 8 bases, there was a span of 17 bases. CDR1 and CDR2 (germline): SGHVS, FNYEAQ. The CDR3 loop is CASSLGSGTGGEKLFF. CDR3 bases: TGTGCCAGCAGCTTAGGTTCCGGGACGGGAGGGGAAAAACTGTTTTTT.

CDR3 in DNA: TGCAGCGTCACGACAGGGGAAGCTTTCTTT. This translates into CSVTTGEAFF. The chain carries TRBV29-1 and TRBJ1-1; 7 bases agree with TRBD1. Germline CDR1 and CDR2: SQVTM and ANQGSEA. After removal of 6 bases from V and 8 bases from J, the junction contained 3 bases not matched to a gene. This CDR3 is built from 10 residues.

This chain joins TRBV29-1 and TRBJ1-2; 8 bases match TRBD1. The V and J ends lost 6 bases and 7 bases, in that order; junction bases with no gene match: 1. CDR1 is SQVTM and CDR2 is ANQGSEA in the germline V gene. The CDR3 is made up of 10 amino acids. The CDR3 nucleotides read TGCAGCGTGGACAGGGCTGGCTACACCTTC. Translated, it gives CSVDRAGYTF.

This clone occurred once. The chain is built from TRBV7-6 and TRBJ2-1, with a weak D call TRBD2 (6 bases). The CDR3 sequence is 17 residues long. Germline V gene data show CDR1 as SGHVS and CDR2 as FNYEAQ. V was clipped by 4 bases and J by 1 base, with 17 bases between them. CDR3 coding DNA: TGTGCCAGCAGCTACCGGGACTCCAGAAGATCCTACAATGAGCAGTTCTTC. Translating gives CASSYRDSRRSYNEQFF.

The CDR3 is CASSTGGGTGGETQYF. CDR3 bases: TGTGCCAGCAGCACAGGGGGGGGCACAGGAGGGGAGACCCAGTACTTC. The chain is built from TRBV11-2 and TRBJ2-5; D perhaps matches TRBD1 (8 bases). Trimming cost V 5 bases and J 5 bases, with 21 bases left between them. This CDR3 region has 16 residues. The germline CDR1 and CDR2 sequences are SGHAT and FQNNGV.

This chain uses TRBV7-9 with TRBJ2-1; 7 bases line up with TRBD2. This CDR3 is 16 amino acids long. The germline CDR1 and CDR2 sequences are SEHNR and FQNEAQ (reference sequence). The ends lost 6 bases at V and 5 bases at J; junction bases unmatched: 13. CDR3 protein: CASSVRGVAENNEQFF. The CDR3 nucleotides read TGTGCCAGCAGTGTTCGGGGGGTAGCGGAGAACAATGAGCAGTTCTTC.

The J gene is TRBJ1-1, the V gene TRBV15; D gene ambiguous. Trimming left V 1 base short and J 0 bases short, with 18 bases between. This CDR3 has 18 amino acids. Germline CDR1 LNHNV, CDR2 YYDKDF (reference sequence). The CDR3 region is CATSRAFLLDSMNTEAFF. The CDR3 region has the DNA TGTGCCACCAGCAGAGCTTTCCTACTAGATAGCATGAACACTGAAGCTTTCTTT.

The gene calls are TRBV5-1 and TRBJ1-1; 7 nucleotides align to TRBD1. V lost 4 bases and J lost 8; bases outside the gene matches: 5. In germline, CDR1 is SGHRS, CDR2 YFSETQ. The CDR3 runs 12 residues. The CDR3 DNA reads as TGCGCCAGCAGCAACCGGGACAGCGAAGCTTTCTTT. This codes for CASSNRDSEAFF.

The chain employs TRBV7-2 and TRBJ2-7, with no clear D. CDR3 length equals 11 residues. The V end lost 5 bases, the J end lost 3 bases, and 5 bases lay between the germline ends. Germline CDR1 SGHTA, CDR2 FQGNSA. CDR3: CASSPSYEQYF. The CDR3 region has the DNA TGTGCCAGCAGCCCCAGCTACGAGCAGTACTTC.

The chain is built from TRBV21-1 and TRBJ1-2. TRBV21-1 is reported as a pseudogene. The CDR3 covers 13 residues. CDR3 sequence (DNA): TGTGCCAGCAGCGGAGGGGTTAACTATGGCTACACCTTC. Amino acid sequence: CASSGGVNYGYTF.

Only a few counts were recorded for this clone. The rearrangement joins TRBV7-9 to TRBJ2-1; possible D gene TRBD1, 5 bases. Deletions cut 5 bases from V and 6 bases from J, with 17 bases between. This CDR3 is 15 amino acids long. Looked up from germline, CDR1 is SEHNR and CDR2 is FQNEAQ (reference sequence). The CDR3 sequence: CASSLVSVTANEQFF. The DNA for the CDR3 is TGTGCCAGCAGCCTCGTTAGTGTGACAGCCAATGAGCAGTTCTTC. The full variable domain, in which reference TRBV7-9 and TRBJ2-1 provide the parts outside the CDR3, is DTGVSQNPRHKITKRGQNVTFRCDPISEHNRLYWYRQTLGQGPEFLTYFQNEAQLEKSRLLSDRFSAERPKGSFSTLEIQRTEQGDSAMYLCASSLVSVTANEQFFGPGTRLTVL.

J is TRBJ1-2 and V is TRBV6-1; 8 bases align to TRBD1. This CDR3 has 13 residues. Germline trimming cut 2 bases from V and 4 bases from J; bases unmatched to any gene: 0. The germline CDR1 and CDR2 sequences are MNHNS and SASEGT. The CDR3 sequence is CASSETGGYGYTF. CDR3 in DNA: TGTGCCAGCAGTGAAACAGGGGGCTATGGCTACACCTTC.

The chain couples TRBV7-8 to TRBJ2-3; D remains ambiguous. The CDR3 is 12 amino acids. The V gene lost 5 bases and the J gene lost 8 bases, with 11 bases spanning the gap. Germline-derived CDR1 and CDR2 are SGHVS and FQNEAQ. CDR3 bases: TGTGCCAGCAGCGAAAAGACTCTTACGCAGTATTTT. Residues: CASSEKTLTQYF.

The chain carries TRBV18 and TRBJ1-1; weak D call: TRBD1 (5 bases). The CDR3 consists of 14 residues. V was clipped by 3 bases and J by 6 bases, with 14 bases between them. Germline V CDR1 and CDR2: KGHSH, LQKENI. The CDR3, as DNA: TGTGCCAGCTCACCTCTCAGGGTCGTATCTGAAGCTTTCTTT. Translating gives CASSPLRVVSEAFF.